The present T cell receptor beta chain was sequenced within a study of blood T cell repertoires in COVID-19. Study-level information: Some COVID-19 samples were acute and others convalescent; all came from the United States, Italy and Spain.

CDR3 size: 22 residues. V lost 3 bases to trimming and J lost 0 bases; unmatched junction nucleotides: 15. Germline CDR1 reads MGHRA; CDR2 reads YSYEKL. Authors' analysis steps: Estimation of nucleated cell counts was performed using reference gene primer amplification. Assay: immunoSEQ multiplex PCR; the TCRdb copy retains only in-frame clones and omits some. For V, J and clone size, that table is used; D and trimming come from the DNA. The sample has 200,000 or so clones, 75% to 90% seen once; the top ten hold approximately 3.5%. Cohorts were assigned according to the clinical history that participants reported. A PCR-confirmed or clinician-diagnosed COVID-19 case had contacted exposed participants within 2 weeks of entry.

The chain combines TRBV4-1 with TRBJ2-1, with 15 bases identical to TRBD2. This receptor was obtained from a woman aged 25 to 45 who had been exposed to COVID-19. The sequencing sample was made of PBMCs or T cells enriched from blood (not recorded which). CDR3 DNA: TGCGCCAGCAGCCACCCCGAGGACCCGGGACTAGCGGGAGGTAGCTCCTACAATGAGCAGTTCTTC. This codes for CASSHPEDPGLAGGSSYNEQFF.